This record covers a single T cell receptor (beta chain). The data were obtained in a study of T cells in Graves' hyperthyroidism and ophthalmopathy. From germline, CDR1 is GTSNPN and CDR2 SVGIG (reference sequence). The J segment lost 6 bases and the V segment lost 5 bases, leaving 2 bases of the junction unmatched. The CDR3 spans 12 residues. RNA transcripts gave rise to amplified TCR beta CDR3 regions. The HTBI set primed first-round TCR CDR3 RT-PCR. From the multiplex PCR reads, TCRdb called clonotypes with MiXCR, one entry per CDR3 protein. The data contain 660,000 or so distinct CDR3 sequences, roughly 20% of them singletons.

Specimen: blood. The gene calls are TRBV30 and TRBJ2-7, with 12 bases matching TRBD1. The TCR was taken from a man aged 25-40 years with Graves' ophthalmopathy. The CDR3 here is CAWGGQGAEQYF. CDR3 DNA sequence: TGTGCCTGGGGGGGACAGGGGGCCGAGCAGTACTTC. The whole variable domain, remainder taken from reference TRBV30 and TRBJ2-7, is SQTIHQWPATLVQPVGSPLSLECTVEGTSNPNLYWYRQAAGRGLQLLFYSVGIGQISSEVPQNLSASRPQDRQFILSSKKLLLSDSGFYLCAWGGQGAEQYFGPGTRLTVT.